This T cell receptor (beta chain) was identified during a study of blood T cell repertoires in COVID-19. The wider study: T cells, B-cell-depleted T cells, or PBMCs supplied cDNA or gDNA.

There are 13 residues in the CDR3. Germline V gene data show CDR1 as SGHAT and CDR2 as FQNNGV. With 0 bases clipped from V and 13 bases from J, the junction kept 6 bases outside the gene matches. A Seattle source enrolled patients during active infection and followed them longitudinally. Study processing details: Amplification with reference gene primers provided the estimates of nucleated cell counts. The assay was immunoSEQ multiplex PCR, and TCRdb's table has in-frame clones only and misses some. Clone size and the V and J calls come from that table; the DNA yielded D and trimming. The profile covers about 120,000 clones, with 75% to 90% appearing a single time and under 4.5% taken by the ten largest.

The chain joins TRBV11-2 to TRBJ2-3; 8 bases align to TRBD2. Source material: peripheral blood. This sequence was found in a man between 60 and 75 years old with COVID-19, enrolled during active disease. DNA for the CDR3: TGTGCCAGCAGCTTAGAGGTGGGACTAGAAAAGTATTTT. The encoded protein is CASSLEVGLEKYF.